The clone carrying this T cell receptor (beta chain) was detected only a few times. What it binds is unknown. This sample is part of a study of blood T cells in healthy people across ages. Using a J-beta primer mix together with a sample-barcoded 5' primer, a second PCR was run for roughly 7 to 11 cycles. Each of the cDNA molecules was tagged by a template-switch adaptor with 12 random nucleotides. TCRdb reanalysed the 5' RACE reads using MiXCR and keeps one entry per CDR3 protein. The repertoire has around 1,000,000 distinct CDR3 sequences, 25% of them found once; the top ten carry approximately 0.79%. The V end was cut by 1 base, the J end by 5 bases, with 12 bases between. CDR1 SQVTM and CDR2 ANQGSEA come from the germline V gene. The CDR3 is 14 amino acids. Caucasian, healthy and from Russia, the donors were aged between about 6 and 90. Study-wide results and caveats: Long-lived donors had more naive CD4+ cells and higher diversity than aged donors.

This sample was also put to use in a study of T cells of mothers and their children.

The TCR sequence derives from a girl aged 2-10 years in good health. This chain joins TRBV29-1 and TRBJ2-1, with a possible D match to TRBD2 (6 bases). The sample comprised blood. The DNA for the CDR3 is TGCAGCGTTGAAGGACTAGAAAGCCACAATGAGCAGTTCTTC. Its translation is CSVEGLESHNEQFF.